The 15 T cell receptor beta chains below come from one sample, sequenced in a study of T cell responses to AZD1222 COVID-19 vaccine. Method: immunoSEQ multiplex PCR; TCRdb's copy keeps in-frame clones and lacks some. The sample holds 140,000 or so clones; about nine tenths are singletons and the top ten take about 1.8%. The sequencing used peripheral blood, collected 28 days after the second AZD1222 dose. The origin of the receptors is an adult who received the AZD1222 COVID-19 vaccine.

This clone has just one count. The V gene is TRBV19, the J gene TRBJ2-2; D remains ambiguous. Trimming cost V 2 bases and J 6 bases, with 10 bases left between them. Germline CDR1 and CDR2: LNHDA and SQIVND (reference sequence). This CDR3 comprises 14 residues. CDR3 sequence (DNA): TGTGCCAGTAGTATAAAGATCGGGCCCGGGGAGCTGTTTTTT. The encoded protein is CASSIKIGPGELFF. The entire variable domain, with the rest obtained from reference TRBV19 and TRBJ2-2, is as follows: DGGITQSPKYLFRKEGQNVTLSCEQNLNHDAMYWYRQDPGQGLRLIYYSQIVNDFQKGDIAEGYSVSREKKESFPLTVTSAQKNPTAFYLCASSIKIGPGELFFGEGSRLTVL.

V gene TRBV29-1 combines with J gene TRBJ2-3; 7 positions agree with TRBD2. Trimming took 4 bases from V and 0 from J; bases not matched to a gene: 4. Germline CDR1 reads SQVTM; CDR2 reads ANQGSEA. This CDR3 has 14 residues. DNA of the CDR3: TGCAGCGTTGTTCGGCGGGAGAGCACAGATACGCAGTATTTT. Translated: CSVVRRESTDTQYF.

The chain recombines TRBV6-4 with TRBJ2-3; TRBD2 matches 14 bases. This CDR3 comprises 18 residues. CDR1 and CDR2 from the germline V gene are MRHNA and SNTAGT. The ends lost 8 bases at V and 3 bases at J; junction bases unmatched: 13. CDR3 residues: CASSKSGTSGSVTDTQYF. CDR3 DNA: TGTGCCAGCTCGAAAAGTGGGACTAGCGGGAGTGTAACAGATACGCAGTATTTT.

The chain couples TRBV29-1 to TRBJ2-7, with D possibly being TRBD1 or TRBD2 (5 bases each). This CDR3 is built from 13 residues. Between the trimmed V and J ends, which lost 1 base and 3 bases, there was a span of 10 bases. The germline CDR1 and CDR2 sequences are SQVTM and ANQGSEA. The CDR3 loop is CSVEGGSVYEQYF. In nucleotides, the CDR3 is TGCAGCGTTGAAGGGGGGAGTGTCTACGAGCAGTACTTC.

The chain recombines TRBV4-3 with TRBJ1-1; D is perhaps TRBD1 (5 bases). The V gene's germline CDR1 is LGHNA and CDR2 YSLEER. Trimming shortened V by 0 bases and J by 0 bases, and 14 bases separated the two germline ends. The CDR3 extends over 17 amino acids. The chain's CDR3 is CASSQDPDISMNTEAFF. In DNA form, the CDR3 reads TGCGCCAGCAGCCAAGACCCGGACATTTCAATGAACACTGAAGCTTTCTTT.

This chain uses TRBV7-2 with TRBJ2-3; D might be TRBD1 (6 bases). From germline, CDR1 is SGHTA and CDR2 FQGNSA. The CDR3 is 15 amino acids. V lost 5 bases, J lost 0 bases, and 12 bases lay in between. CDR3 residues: CASSKRQASTDTQYF. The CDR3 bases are TGTGCCAGCAGCAAACGACAGGCTAGCACAGATACGCAGTATTTT.

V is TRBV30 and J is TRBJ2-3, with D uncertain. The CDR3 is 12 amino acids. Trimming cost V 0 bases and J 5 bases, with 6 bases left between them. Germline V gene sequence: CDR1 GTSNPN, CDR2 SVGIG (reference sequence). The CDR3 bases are TGTGCCTGGAGTGTATCGGGAGATACGCAGTATTTT. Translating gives CAWSVSGDTQYF.

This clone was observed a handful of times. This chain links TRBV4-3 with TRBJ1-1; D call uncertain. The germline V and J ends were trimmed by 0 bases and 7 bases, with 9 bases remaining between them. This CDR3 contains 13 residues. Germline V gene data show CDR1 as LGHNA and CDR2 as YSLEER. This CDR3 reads CASSQDSDDEAFF. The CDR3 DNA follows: TGCGCCAGCAGCCAAGATTCAGACGATGAAGCTTTCTTT.

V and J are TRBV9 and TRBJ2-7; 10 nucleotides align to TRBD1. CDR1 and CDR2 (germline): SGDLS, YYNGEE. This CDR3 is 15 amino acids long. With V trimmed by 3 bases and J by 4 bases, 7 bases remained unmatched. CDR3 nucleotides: TGTGCCAGCAGCGGTGCCGGGACAGGGGTGTACGAGCAGTACTTC. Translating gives CASSGAGTGVYEQYF.

CDR3 sequence: CASRPAVSSGNTIYF. Here the CDR3 DNA reads TGCGCCAGCAGACCCGCGGTATCGTCCGGAAACACCATATATTTT. This chain uses TRBV4-3 with TRBJ1-3, with D unclear. CDR3 length equals 15 residues. The ends were cut back, 6 bases at V and 4 bases at J, with 16 bases in the middle. The germline gives CDR1 LGHNA, CDR2 YSLEER.

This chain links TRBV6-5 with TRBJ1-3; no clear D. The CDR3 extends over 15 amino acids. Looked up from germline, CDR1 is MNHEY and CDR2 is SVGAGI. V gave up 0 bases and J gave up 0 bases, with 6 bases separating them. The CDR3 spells CASSYSRVSGNTIYF. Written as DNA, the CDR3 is TGTGCCAGCAGTTACTCCCGGGTCTCTGGAAACACCATATATTTT.

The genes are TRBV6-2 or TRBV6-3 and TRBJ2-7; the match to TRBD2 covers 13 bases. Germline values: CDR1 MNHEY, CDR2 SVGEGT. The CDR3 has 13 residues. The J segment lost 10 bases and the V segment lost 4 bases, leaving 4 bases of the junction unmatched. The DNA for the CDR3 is TGTGCCAGCAGTTTACTAGCGGGAGGGGAACAGTACTTC. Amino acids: CASSLLAGGEQYF.

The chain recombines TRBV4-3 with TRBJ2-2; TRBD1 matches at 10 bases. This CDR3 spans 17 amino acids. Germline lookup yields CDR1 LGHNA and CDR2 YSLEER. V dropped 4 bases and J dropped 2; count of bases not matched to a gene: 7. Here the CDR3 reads CASSLGQGIFNTGELFF. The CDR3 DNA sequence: TGCGCCAGCAGCCTGGGACAGGGGATTTTTAACACCGGGGAGCTGTTTTTT.

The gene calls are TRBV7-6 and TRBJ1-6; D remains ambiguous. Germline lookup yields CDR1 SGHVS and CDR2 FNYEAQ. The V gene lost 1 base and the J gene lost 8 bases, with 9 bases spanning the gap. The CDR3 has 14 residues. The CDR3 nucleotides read TGTGCCAGCAGCTTAGGGTGGGGTCATTCACCCCTCCACTTT. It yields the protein CASSLGWGHSPLHF. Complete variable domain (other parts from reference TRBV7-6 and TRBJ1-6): GAGVSQSPRYKVTKRGQDVALRCDPISGHVSLYWYRQALGQGPEFLTYFNYEAQQDKSGLPNDRFSAERPEGSISTLTIQRTEQRDSAMYRCASSLGWGHSPLHFGNGTRLTVT.

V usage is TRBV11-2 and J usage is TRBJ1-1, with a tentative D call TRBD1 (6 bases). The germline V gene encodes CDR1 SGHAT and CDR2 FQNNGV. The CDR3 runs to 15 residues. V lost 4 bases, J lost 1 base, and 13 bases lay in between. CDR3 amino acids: CASSSGTGTNTEAFF. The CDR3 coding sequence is TGTGCCAGCAGCTCTGGCACAGGGACGAACACTGAAGCTTTCTTT.